The rows below give T cell receptor beta chains drawn from one sample of a study of cytomegalovirus exposure and HLA in healthy donors. Some clones are missing from TCRdb's copy, which holds only in-frame ones; the method was immunoSEQ multiplex PCR. The repertoire shows over 65,000 clones; the top ten hold approximately 4.3%. Source material: PBMCs. The receptors here all came from a man in his thirties or forties in good health and CMV-seronegative. CDR3s include the opening cysteine and the closing phenylalanine or tryptophan. D genes are given only for firm matches.

length: 13; V: TRBV2; D: -; J: TRBJ2-5; CDR3: CASSGRVVETQYF; DNA: TGTGCCAGCAGTGGCAGGGTGGTAGAGACCCAGTACTTC
length: 17; V: TRBV18; D: TRBD2; J: TRBJ2-1; CDR3: CASSGLAGGGPYNEQFF; DNA: TGTGCCAGCTCAGGACTAGCGGGAGGGGGACCCTACAATGAGCAGTTCTTC
length: 13; V: TRBV6-5; D: -; J: TRBJ1-2; CDR3: CASSYEGTYGYTF; DNA: TGTGCCAGCAGTTACGAGGGCACATATGGCTACACCTTC
length: 15; V: TRBV15; D: -; J: TRBJ1-5; CDR3: CATSGQGGGYQPQHF; DNA: TGTGCCACCAGCGGCCAGGGAGGAGGTTATCAGCCCCAGCATTTT
length: 14; V: TRBV4-1; D: TRBD1; J: TRBJ1-1; CDR3: CASSRDRVNAEAFF; DNA: TGCGCCAGCAGCCGTGACAGGGTGAACGCTGAAGCTTTCTTT
length: 17; V: TRBV7-8; D: -; J: TRBJ1-2; CDR3: CASSLISLRGANYGYTF; DNA: TGTGCCAGCAGCTTAATTAGTTTACGCGGCGCTAACTATGGCTACACCTTC
length: 11; V: TRBV10-2; D: TRBD1; J: TRBJ1-2; CDR3: CASSDRDGYTF; DNA: TGCGCCAGCAGCGACAGGGACGGCTACACCTTC
length: 15; V: TRBV5-1; D: -; J: TRBJ2-7; CDR3: CASSLVAGVTLEQYF; DNA: TGCGCCAGCAGCTTGGTGGCAGGGGTTACCCTCGAGCAGTACTTC
length: 15; V: TRBV7-9; D: TRBD1; J: TRBJ2-7; CDR3: CASSFRQGLSYEQYF; DNA: TGTGCCAGCAGCTTCCGACAGGGATTGTCCTACGAGCAGTACTTC
length: 15; V: TRBV18; D: TRBD2; J: TRBJ2-1; CDR3: CASSPGLAGVNEQFF; DNA: TGTGCCAGCTCACCGGGACTAGCGGGGGTCAATGAGCAGTTCTTC
length: 13; V: TRBV6-6; D: -; J: TRBJ2-7; CDR3: CASQISEAAEQYF; DNA: TGTGCCAGCCAAATTAGTGAGGCCGCCGAGCAGTACTTC
length: 15; V: TRBV4-3; D: -; J: TRBJ2-7; CDR3: CASSQDPLVGYEQYF; DNA: TGCGCCAGCAGCCAAGATCCGCTAGTAGGCTACGAGCAGTACTTC
length: 15; V: TRBV11-2; D: TRBD1; J: TRBJ1-4; CDR3: CASSADRGTNEKLFF; DNA: TGTGCCAGCAGCGCCGACAGGGGAACTAATGAAAAACTGTTTTTT
length: 15; V: TRBV6-5; D: TRBD1; J: TRBJ1-2; CDR3: CASTWGTGSNYGYTF; DNA: TGTGCCAGCACCTGGGGGACAGGATCGAACTATGGCTACACCTTC
length: 17; V: TRBV4-2; D: -; J: TRBJ1-5; CDR3: CASSQGGVEVNNQPQHF; DNA: TGTGCCAGCAGCCAAGGCGGTGTTGAGGTAAACAATCAGCCCCAGCATTTT
length: 19; V: TRBV4-1; D: TRBD1; J: TRBJ2-3; CDR3: CASSQSPTPGQGKENTQYF; DNA: TGCGCCAGCAGCCAGTCCCCCACGCCGGGACAGGGAAAAGAAAATACGCAGTATTTT
length: 15; V: TRBV5-1; D: TRBD2; J: TRBJ2-3; CDR3: CASSFQGLVADTQYF; DNA: TGCGCCAGCAGCTTTCAGGGACTAGTTGCAGATACGCAGTATTTT
length: 14; V: TRBV5-1; D: TRBD1; J: TRBJ2-2; CDR3: CASRSTGTVGELFF; DNA: TGCGCCAGCAGATCAACAGGGACAGTGGGGGAGCTGTTTTTT
length: 13; V: TRBV19; D: -; J: TRBJ1-5; CDR3: CASRGHFNQPQHF; DNA: TGTGCCAGTAGAGGACACTTCAATCAGCCCCAGCATTTT
length: 14; V: TRBV10-3; D: TRBD1; J: TRBJ2-7; CDR3: CAARGHGASYEQYF; DNA: TGTGCCGCCAGGGGGCACGGGGCCTCCTACGAGCAGTACTTC
length: 15; V: TRBV23-1; D: TRBD1; J: TRBJ1-2; CDR3: CASSQSFRTGARYTF; DNA: TGCGCCAGCAGTCAATCGTTCAGGACAGGGGCCCGTTACACCTTC
length: 19; V: TRBV4-1; D: TRBD1; J: TRBJ2-7; CDR3: CASSQVRGPQGGFSYEQYF; DNA: TGCGCCAGCAGCCAAGTCAGGGGGCCCCAGGGGGGTTTCTCCTACGAGCAGTACTTC
length: 12; V: TRBV6-5; D: TRBD1; J: TRBJ2-7; CDR3: CASRDRGLEQYF; DNA: TGTGCCAGCCGGGACAGGGGGCTCGAGCAGTACTTC
length: 15; V: TRBV9; D: TRBD1; J: TRBJ2-5; CDR3: CASSTQGLVQETQYF; DNA: TGTGCCAGCAGCACACAGGGGCTAGTACAAGAGACCCAGTACTTC
length: 15; V: TRBV6-5; D: TRBD2; J: TRBJ2-7; CDR3: CASSYGAGGSHEQYF; DNA: TGTGCCAGCAGTTACGGGGCGGGAGGGTCTCACGAGCAGTACTTC
length: 16; V: TRBV4-1; D: TRBD2; J: TRBJ2-7; CDR3: CASSQVFAGGTYEQYF; DNA: TGCGCCAGCAGCCAAGTATTCGCGGGAGGAACCTACGAGCAGTACTTC
length: 16; V: TRBV6-5; D: TRBD2; J: TRBJ2-2; CDR3: CASSFGTSGNTGELFF; DNA: TGTGCCAGCAGTTTCGGGACTAGCGGAAACACCGGGGAGCTGTTTTTT
length: 16; V: TRBV4-2; D: TRBD2; J: TRBJ2-5; CDR3: CASSLGTSGRWETQYF; DNA: TGTGCCAGCAGCCTCGGGACTAGCGGGAGGTGGGAGACCCAGTACTTC
length: 13; V: TRBV10-3; D: -; J: TRBJ1-2; CDR3: CAISERGSYGYTF; DNA: TGTGCCATCAGTGAGCGGGGGAGCTATGGCTACACCTTC
length: 15; V: TRBV27; D: -; J: TRBJ2-7; CDR3: CASRLAGSSSYEQYF; DNA: TGTGCCAGCAGGCTCGCGGGTTCCAGCTCCTACGAGCAGTACTTC
length: 15; V: TRBV5-1; D: -; J: TRBJ2-6; CDR3: CASSVTPSGANVLTF; DNA: TGCGCCAGCAGCGTTACACCCTCTGGGGCCAACGTCCTGACTTTC
length: 14; V: TRBV25-1; D: -; J: TRBJ2-3; CDR3: CASSEWQGTDTQYF; DNA: TGTGCCAGCAGTGAATGGCAGGGCACAGATACGCAGTATTTT
length: 14; V: TRBV6-6; D: -; J: TRBJ2-7; CDR3: CASSSNRAYHEQYF; DNA: TGTGCCAGCAGTTCGAACAGGGCTTACCACGAGCAGTACTTC
length: 16; V: TRBV9; D: TRBD2; J: TRBJ2-3; CDR3: CASSVRAGPYTDTQYF; DNA: TGTGCCAGCAGCGTCCGAGCGGGGCCTTACACAGATACGCAGTATTTT
length: 22; V: TRBV4-2; D: TRBD2; J: TRBJ2-3; CDR3: CASSQNYGTSGLASPGTDTQYF; DNA: TGTGCCAGCAGCCAAAATTACGGGACTAGCGGTCTAGCCTCCCCTGGCACAGATACGCAGTATTTT
length: 14; V: TRBV30; D: TRBD2; J: TRBJ2-7; CDR3: CAWGPSGRASEQYF; DNA: TGTGCCTGGGGCCCCAGCGGGAGGGCCTCCGAGCAGTACTTC
length: 16; V: TRBV10-3; D: TRBD1; J: TRBJ1-2; CDR3: CAISTGTGGINYGYTF; DNA: TGTGCCATCAGTACCGGGACAGGGGGCATCAACTATGGCTACACCTTC
length: 14; V: TRBV5-1; D: -; J: TRBJ2-2; CDR3: CASSDSTNTGELFF; DNA: TGCGCCAGCAGCGACAGTACGAACACCGGGGAGCTGTTTTTT
length: 16; V: TRBV5-1; D: TRBD2; J: TRBJ2-1; CDR3: CASSSLAGGSYNEQFF; DNA: TGCGCCAGCAGCTCCCTAGCGGGGGGCTCCTACAATGAGCAGTTCTTC
length: 15; V: TRBV6-4; D: TRBD2; J: TRBJ2-1; CDR3: CASSPSGDSYNEQFF; DNA: TGTGCCAGCAGCCCTAGCGGAGACTCCTACAATGAGCAGTTCTTC
length: 14; V: TRBV5-4; D: TRBD1; J: TRBJ2-7; CDR3: CASSLEQGANEQYF; DNA: TGTGCCAGCAGCTTGGAACAGGGGGCCAACGAGCAGTACTTC
length: 14; V: TRBV13; D: TRBD1; J: TRBJ2-7; CDR3: CASSSRTGWREQYF; DNA: TGTGCCAGCAGCTCTCGGACAGGGTGGCGCGAGCAGTACTTC